One sample yielded the 11 T cell receptor beta chains listed below, sequenced in a study of T cell responses to AZD1222 COVID-19 vaccine. The data were produced by immunoSEQ multiplex PCR, yet TCRdb's version contains in-frame clones alone and is incomplete. The table shows about 140,000 clones, with 90% occurring only once. The sequences come from peripheral blood, collected 28 days after the second AZD1222 dose. These receptors were obtained from an adult who received the AZD1222 COVID-19 vaccine.

The rearrangement uses TRBV3-1 (or the pseudogene TRBV3-2) and TRBJ1-1, with no clear D. V gave up 0 bases and J gave up 5 bases, with 7 bases separating them. This CDR3 comprises 13 residues. CDR1 and CDR2 from the germline V gene are LGHDT and YNNKEL (reference sequence). The CDR3 DNA is TGTGCCAGCAGCCAAGATCCGGGGACTGAAGCTTTCTTT. Protein sequence: CASSQDPGTEAFF.

The V and J genes are TRBV10-3 and TRBJ1-2; 11 bases agree with TRBD1. Germline CDR1 ENHRY, CDR2 SYGVKD. J gave up 1 base and V 6 bases, and 1 base lay outside the gene matches. The CDR3 loop spans 14 amino acids. CDR3 loop: CAIRGQGDNYGYTF. CDR3 nucleotides: TGTGCCATCAGGGGACAGGGGGATAACTATGGCTACACCTTC.

V is TRBV11-2 and J is TRBJ1-2; D unresolved. With 3 bases removed from V and 1 base from J, the gap between germline ends came to 6 bases. The CDR3 has 13 amino acids. In germline, CDR1 is SGHAT, CDR2 FQNNGV. This chain's CDR3 is CASSFRINYGYTF. CDR3 in DNA: TGTGCCAGCAGCTTTAGGATTAACTATGGCTACACCTTC.

V gene TRBV5-1 combines with J gene TRBJ1-2; a possible D gene is TRBD1 (5 bases). This CDR3 region has 13 residues. Between the trimmed V and J ends, which lost 4 bases and 7 bases, there was a span of 14 bases. CDR1 is SGHRS and CDR2 is YFSETQ in the germline V gene. CDR3 sequence: CASSQGTASGYTF. DNA of the CDR3: TGCGCCAGCAGCCAAGGGACGGCCTCTGGCTACACCTTC.

The V and J genes are TRBV7-6 and TRBJ2-2; D uncertain. CDR3 length: 14 residues. V gave up 4 bases and J gave up 0 bases, with 6 bases separating them. The germline CDR1 and CDR2 sequences are SGHVS and FNYEAQ. CDR3 region: CASSSGPNTGELFF. Here the CDR3 DNA reads TGTGCCAGCAGCTCGGGCCCGAACACCGGGGAGCTGTTTTTT.

This chain links TRBV28 with TRBJ1-5; no clear D. The CDR3 has 16 residues. Germline V gives CDR1 MDHEN, CDR2 SYDVKM. Trimming removed 3 bases at V and 3 bases at J, with 15 bases between. The CDR3 spells CASSFEQLDLNQPQHF. The CDR3 nucleotides are TGTGCCAGCAGTTTTGAACAGCTTGACCTCAATCAGCCCCAGCATTTT.

This clone was seen only once. The DNA for the CDR3 is TGTGCCAGTAGTCCTAGACAGGGGGCGATGGTTGCCGGGGAGCTGTTTTTT. Translating gives CASSPRQGAMVAGELFF. The V gene is TRBV19, the J gene TRBJ2-2, with 10 bases that match TRBD1. V was pared by 5 bases and J by 6 bases, with 12 bases of the junction left unmatched. CDR3 length: 17 residues. Germline V lookup: CDR1 LNHDA, CDR2 SQIVND (reference sequence).

The chain couples TRBV4-3 to TRBJ2-6, with D maybe TRBD1 (5 bases). Per the germline V gene, CDR1 is LGHNA and CDR2 is YSLEER. Trimming cost V 1 base and J 9 bases, with 13 bases left between them. The CDR3 runs to 15 residues. Here the CDR3 reads CASSQASFRDNVLTF. CDR3 in DNA: TGCGCCAGCAGCCAAGCGTCGTTCAGGGACAACGTCCTGACTTTC.

The CDR3 sequence is CASSPHEGTSEAFF. CDR3 DNA sequence: TGTGCCAGCAGCCCCCACGAAGGAACGAGTGAAGCTTTCTTT. J is TRBJ1-1 and V is TRBV2; D is undetermined. Germline V gene lookup returns CDR1 SNHLY and CDR2 FYNNEI. This CDR3 region has 14 residues. Trimming pared 6 bases from V and 7 bases from J, leaving 18 bases between. The full variable domain, rest sourced from reference TRBV2 and TRBJ1-1, is EPEVTQTPSHQVTQMGQEVILRCVPISNHLYFYWYRQILGQKVEFLVSFYNNEISEKSEIFDDQFSVERPDGSNFTLKIRSTKLEDSAMYFCASSPHEGTSEAFFGQGTRLTVV.

The chain links TRBV10-3 to TRBJ2-3, with D possibly matching TRBD1 (6 bases). The CDR3 runs to 17 residues. Germline CDR1 and CDR2: ENHRY and SYGVKD. V lost 10 bases, J lost 0 bases, and 23 bases lay in between. CDR3 residues: CASAQNRDISSTDTQYF. In DNA form, the CDR3 reads TGTGCCAGCGCGCAGAACCGGGACATTTCTAGCACAGATACGCAGTATTTT.

V and J are TRBV5-5 and TRBJ1-6; unclear D gene. The germline V gene encodes CDR1 SGHKS and CDR2 YYEKEE (reference sequence). This CDR3 has 15 residues. Trimming cost V 0 bases and J 1 base, with 5 bases left between them. The chain's CDR3 is CASSLGSSYNSPLHF. The CDR3 nucleotides are TGTGCCAGCAGCTTGGGCAGTTCCTATAATTCACCCCTCCACTTT.